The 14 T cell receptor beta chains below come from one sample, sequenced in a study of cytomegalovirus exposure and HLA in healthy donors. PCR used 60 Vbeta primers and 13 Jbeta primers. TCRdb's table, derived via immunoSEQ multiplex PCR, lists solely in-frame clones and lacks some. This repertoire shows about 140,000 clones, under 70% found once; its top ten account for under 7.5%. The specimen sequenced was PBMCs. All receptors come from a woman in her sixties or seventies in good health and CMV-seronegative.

The CDR3 here is CASSLGTMGEQYF. In nucleotides, the CDR3 is TGTGCCAGCAGCTTAGGGACTATGGGGGAGCAGTACTTC. This chain uses TRBV11-2 with TRBJ2-7; D may be TRBD2 (6 bases). This CDR3 spans 13 amino acids. Trimming removed 1 base at V and 7 bases at J, with 11 bases between. The germline CDR1 and CDR2 sequences are SGHAT and FQNNGV.

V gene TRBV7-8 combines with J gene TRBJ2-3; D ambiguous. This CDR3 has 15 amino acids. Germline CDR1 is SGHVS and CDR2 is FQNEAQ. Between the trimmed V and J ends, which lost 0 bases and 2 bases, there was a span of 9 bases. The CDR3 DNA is TGTGCCAGCAGCTTAGCGCGTGGTCACACAGATACGCAGTATTTT. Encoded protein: CASSLARGHTDTQYF.

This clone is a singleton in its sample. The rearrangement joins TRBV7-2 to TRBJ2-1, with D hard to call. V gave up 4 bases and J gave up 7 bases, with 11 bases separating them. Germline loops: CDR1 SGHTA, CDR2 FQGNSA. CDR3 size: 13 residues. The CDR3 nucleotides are TGTGCCAGCAGCTCCTATACCCCAAATGAGCAGTTCTTC. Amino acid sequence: CASSSYTPNEQFF.

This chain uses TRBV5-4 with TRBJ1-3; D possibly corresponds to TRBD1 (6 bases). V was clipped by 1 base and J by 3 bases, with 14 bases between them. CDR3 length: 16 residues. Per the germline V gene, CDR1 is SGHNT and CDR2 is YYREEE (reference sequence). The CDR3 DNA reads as TGTGCCAGCAGCTTGCGCAGAACACAGGGTGGAAACACCATATATTTT. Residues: CASSLRRTQGGNTIYF.

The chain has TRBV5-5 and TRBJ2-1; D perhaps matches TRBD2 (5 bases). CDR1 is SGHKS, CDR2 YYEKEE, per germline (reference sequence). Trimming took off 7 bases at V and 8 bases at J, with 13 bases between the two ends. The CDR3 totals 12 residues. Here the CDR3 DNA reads TGTGCCAGCGCCGGGGTTGTGGATGAGCAGTTCTTC. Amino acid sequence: CASAGVVDEQFF.

The CDR3 loop reads CASSATGWGNTGELFF. The DNA for the CDR3 is TGTGCCAGCAGCGCCACAGGGTGGGGGAACACCGGGGAGCTGTTTTTT. This chain links TRBV11-3 with TRBJ2-2; possible D gene TRBD1, 6 bases. Trimming removed 5 bases at V and 1 base at J, with 14 bases between. This CDR3 contains 16 residues. Germline V lookup: CDR1 SGHNT, CDR2 YENEEA.

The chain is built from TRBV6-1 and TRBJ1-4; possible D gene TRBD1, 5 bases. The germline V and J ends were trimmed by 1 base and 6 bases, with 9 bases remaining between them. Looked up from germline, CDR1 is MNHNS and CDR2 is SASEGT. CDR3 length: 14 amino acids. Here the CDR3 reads CASSEGWGDEKLFF. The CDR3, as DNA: TGTGCCAGCAGTGAAGGGTGGGGGGATGAAAAACTGTTTTTT.

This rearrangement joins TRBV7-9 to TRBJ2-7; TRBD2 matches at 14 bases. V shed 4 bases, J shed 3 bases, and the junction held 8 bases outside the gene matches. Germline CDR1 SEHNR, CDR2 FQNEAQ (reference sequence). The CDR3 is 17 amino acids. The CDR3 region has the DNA TGTGCCAGCAGCTCCCCTCCCGGACTAGCGGGGGGCTACGAGCAGTACTTC. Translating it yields CASSSPPGLAGGYEQYF.

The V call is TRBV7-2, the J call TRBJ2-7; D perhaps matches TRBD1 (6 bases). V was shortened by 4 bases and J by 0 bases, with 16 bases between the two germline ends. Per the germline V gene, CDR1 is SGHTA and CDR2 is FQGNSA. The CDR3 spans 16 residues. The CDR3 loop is CASSYHRVWSSYEQYF. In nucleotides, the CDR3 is TGTGCCAGCAGCTACCACAGGGTCTGGAGCTCCTACGAGCAGTACTTC.

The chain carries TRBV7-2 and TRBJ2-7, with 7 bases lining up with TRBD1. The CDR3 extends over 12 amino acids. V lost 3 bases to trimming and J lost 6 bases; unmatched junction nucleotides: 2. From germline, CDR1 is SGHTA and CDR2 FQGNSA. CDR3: CASSLTGIEQYF. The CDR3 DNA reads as TGTGCCAGCAGCTTGACAGGGATCGAGCAGTACTTC. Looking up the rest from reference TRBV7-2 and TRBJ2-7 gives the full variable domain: GAGVSQSPSNKVTEKGKDVELRCDPISGHTALYWYRQSLGQGLEFLIYFQGNSAPDKSGLPSDRFSAERTGGSVSTLTIQRTQQEDSAVYLCASSLTGIEQYFGPGTRLTVT.

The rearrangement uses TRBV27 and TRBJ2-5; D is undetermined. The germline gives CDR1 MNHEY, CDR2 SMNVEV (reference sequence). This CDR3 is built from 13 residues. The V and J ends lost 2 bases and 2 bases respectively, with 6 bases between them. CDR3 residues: CASSLRSQETQYF. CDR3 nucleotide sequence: TGTGCCAGCAGTTTACGGTCTCAAGAGACCCAGTACTTC.

CDR3 loop: CASCPDRGSSYEQYF. CDR3 nucleotides: TGTGCCAGCTGCCCGGACAGGGGGAGCTCCTACGAGCAGTACTTC. The rearrangement uses TRBV2 and TRBJ2-7, with 10 bases identical to TRBD1. The trim removed 8 bases at V and 0 bases at J, leaving 7 bases unmatched. Germline CDR1 and CDR2: SNHLY and FYNNEI. CDR3 length: 15 residues. The complete variable domain, with remaining parts taken from reference TRBV2 and TRBJ2-7, reads EPEVTQTPSHQVTQMGQEVILRCVPISNHLYFYWYRQILGQKVEFLVSFYNNEISEKSEIFDDQFSVERPDGSNFTLKIRSTKLEDSAMYFCASCPDRGSSYEQYFGPGTRLTVT.

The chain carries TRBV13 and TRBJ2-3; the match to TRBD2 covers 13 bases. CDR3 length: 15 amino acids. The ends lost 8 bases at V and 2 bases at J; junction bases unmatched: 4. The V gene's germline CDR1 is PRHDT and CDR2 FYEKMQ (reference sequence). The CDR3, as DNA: TGTGCCAGCCAACTAGCGGGGGGGAACACAGATACGCAGTATTTT. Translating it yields CASQLAGGNTDTQYF.

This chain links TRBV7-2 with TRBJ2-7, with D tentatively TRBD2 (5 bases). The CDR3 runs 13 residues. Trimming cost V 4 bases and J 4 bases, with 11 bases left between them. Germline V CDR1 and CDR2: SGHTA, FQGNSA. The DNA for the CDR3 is TGTGCCAGCAGCTCCTTGACGGGATACGAGCAGTACTTC. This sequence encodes CASSSLTGYEQYF.